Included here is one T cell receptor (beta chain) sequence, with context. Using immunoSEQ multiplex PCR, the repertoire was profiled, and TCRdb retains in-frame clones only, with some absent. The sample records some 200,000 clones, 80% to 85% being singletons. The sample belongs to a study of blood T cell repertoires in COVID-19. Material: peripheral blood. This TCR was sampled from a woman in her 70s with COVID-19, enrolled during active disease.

The CDR3 protein is CASSFHRAYEQYF. In DNA form, the CDR3 reads TGTGCCAGCAGCTTCCACCGAGCCTACGAGCAGTACTTC. The rearrangement uses TRBV7-2 and TRBJ2-7; no clear D. With 3 bases removed from V and 2 bases from J, the gap between germline ends came to 8 bases. Germline V CDR1 and CDR2: SGHTA, FQGNSA. This CDR3 is 13 amino acids long. The whole variable domain, filled in from reference TRBV7-2 and TRBJ2-7, reads GAGVSQSPSNKVTEKGKDVELRCDPISGHTALYWYRQSLGQGLEFLIYFQGNSAPDKSGLPSDRFSAERTGGSVSTLTIQRTQQEDSAVYLCASSFHRAYEQYFGPGTRLTVT.